Below, 5 T cell receptor beta chains from the same sample are listed, as sequenced in a study of blood T cells in healthy people across ages. Using a J-beta primer mix together with a sample-barcoded 5' primer, a second PCR was run for roughly 6 to 12 cycles. TCRdb re-called the 5' RACE reads through MiXCR, storing one row per CDR3 protein. This sample has around 1,000,000 distinct CDR3 sequences; under 30% occur once, and the top ten carry approximately 0.75%. This sample also appeared in a second study, on T cells of mothers and their children.

The sample comprised blood. These receptors all come from a girl aged 2-9 years in good health.

The CDR3 DNA reads TGTGCCAGCAGGTCCGGGACAGGGGGCGGTGAAGCTTTCTTT. Encoded protein: CASRSGTGGGEAFF. This chain links TRBV6-1 with TRBJ1-1; 12 positions match TRBD1. The CDR3 has 14 residues. V shed 6 bases, J shed 7 bases, and the junction held 6 bases outside the gene matches. Germline-derived CDR1 and CDR2 are MNHNS and SASEGT.

The CDR3: CASSWEGYGYTF. Here the CDR3 DNA reads TGTGCCAGCAGCTGGGAGGGCTATGGCTACACCTTC. This chain connects TRBV7-2 to TRBJ1-2; D not resolved. Trimming stripped 4 bases from V and 4 bases from J, with 7 bases between. CDR1 SGHTA and CDR2 FQGNSA come from the germline V gene. The length of the CDR3 is 12 residues. Full variable domain (remainder filled in from reference TRBV7-2 and TRBJ1-2): GAGVSQSPSNKVTEKGKDVELRCDPISGHTALYWYRQSLGQGLEFLIYFQGNSAPDKSGLPSDRFSAERTGGSVSTLTIQRTQQEDSAVYLCASSWEGYGYTFGSGTRLTVV.

The rearrangement uses TRBV27 and TRBJ1-4; D gene unclear. V was cut by 5 bases and J by 5 bases, with 15 bases left in between. CDR1 and CDR2 from the germline V gene are MNHEY and SMNVEV (reference sequence). The CDR3 extends over 15 amino acids. The CDR3 loop reads CASSPPGRGNEKLFF. The DNA for the CDR3 is TGTGCCAGCAGTCCCCCTGGCCGCGGGAATGAAAAACTGTTTTTT.

This chain uses TRBV29-1 with TRBJ1-5; D gene uncertain. V dropped 5 bases and J dropped 5 bases, with 13 bases sitting between them. Germline V gene sequence: CDR1 SQVTM, CDR2 ANQGSEA. The CDR3 loop spans 13 amino acids. This CDR3 reads CSVQGRGDQPQHF. The CDR3 bases are TGCAGCGTTCAAGGACGGGGTGATCAGCCCCAGCATTTT.

This clonotype has a handful of counts. The rearrangement uses TRBV20-1 and TRBJ1-5; D may be TRBD1 (5 bases). The CDR3 loop spans 13 amino acids. Germline V gene lookup returns CDR1 DFQATT and CDR2 SNEGSKA (reference sequence). The V end was cut by 5 bases, the J end by 2 bases, with 10 bases between. CDR3 sequence: CSASGLGNQPQHF. In DNA form, the CDR3 reads TGCAGTGCTTCAGGGTTGGGCAATCAGCCCCAGCATTTT.